This is a list of T cell receptor beta chains from one sample in a study of cytomegalovirus exposure and HLA in healthy donors. Only in-frame clones appear in the TCRdb table, and some are missing; sequencing was by immunoSEQ multiplex PCR. This sample yields fewer than 120,000 clones, of which around 90% are seen a single time; around 1.9% belongs to the top ten. Sequencing was performed on PBMCs. These receptors all come from a woman between 18 and 29 years old in good health and CMV-seronegative. Both conserved end residues are part of each CDR3. D genes are given only for firm matches. Expanded clones get a size class; other rows say once, few or many, or leave the size out.

13	.	TRBJ1-1	TRBV2	.	CALGGNMNTEAFF	TGTGCCCTCGGGGGAAACATGAACACTGAAGCTTTCTTT
15	.	TRBJ2-7	TRBV18	TRBD1	CASSPPSRGSYEQYF	TGTGCCAGCTCACCACCGAGCAGGGGGTCCTACGAGCAGTACTTC
15	.	TRBJ2-7	TRBV6-6	.	CASSYSRDKAYEQYF	TGTGCCAGCAGTTACTCTCGGGACAAAGCCTACGAGCAGTACTTC
13	.	TRBJ1-1	TRBV7-2	.	CASSLAGGVGTFF	TGTGCCAGCAGCTTAGCGGGAGGGGTCGGAACTTTCTTT
16	.	TRBJ1-5	TRBV19	TRBD1	CASKLRGDLFNQPQHF	TGTGCCAGTAAACTCAGGGGGGACCTTTTTAATCAGCCCCAGCATTTT
11	.	TRBJ2-5	TRBV7-2	.	CASSRGETQYF	TGTGCCAGCAGCCGCGGGGAGACCCAGTACTTC
17	.	TRBJ2-4	TRBV28	TRBD1	CASSPIPGQIYRDIQYF	TGTGCCAGCAGCCCTATCCCGGGACAGATTTATAGGGACATTCAGTACTTC
15	once	TRBJ1-1	TRBV7-2	TRBD1	CASSMGQGYGTEAFF	TGTGCCAGCAGCATGGGACAGGGCTATGGGACTGAAGCTTTCTTT
14	.	TRBJ2-7	TRBV10-3	.	CAISSGQGRYEQYF	.
14	.	TRBJ2-7	TRBV28	TRBD2	CASSKSGISYEQYF	TGTGCCAGCAGCAAGAGCGGGATATCCTACGAGCAGTACTTC
16	.	TRBJ1-6	TRBV30	.	CACTPGKTSYNSPLHF	TGTGCCTGTACCCCAGGAAAAACCTCCTATAATTCACCCCTCCACTTT
14	once	TRBJ2-3	TRBV6-1	.	CASTPGGSTDTQYF	TGTGCCAGCACCCCGGGGGGCAGCACAGATACGCAGTATTTT
15	.	TRBJ2-7	TRBV14	TRBD1	CASSPVGRGPDEQYF	TGTGCCAGCAGCCCCGTGGGCAGGGGGCCGGACGAGCAGTACTTC
12	.	TRBJ1-2	TRBV6-5	TRBD1	CASSWDRWGYTF	TGTGCCAGCAGTTGGGACAGGTGGGGCTACACCTTC
15	.	TRBJ2-7	TRBV27	TRBD2	CASRSGLASSYEQYF	TGTGCCAGCAGATCGGGACTAGCGAGTTCCTACGAGCAGTACTTC
14	.	TRBJ2-3	TRBV7-2	TRBD2	CASSSLAGADTQYF	TGTGCCAGCAGTTCCCTAGCGGGGGCAGATACGCAGTATTTT
15	.	TRBJ1-6	TRBV11-1	TRBD1	CASSPGTAYNSPLHF	TGTGCCAGCAGCCCAGGGACAGCCTATAATTCACCCCTCCACTTT
13	.	TRBJ1-1	TRBV27	.	CASSFSPGTEAFF	TGTGCCAGCAGTTTTTCACCGGGTACTGAAGCTTTCTTT
17	.	TRBJ2-3	TRBV4-2	TRBD2	CASSQSGTSGGPDTQYF	TGTGCCAGCAGCCAGTCCGGGACTAGCGGGGGGCCAGATACGCAGTATTTT
11	once	TRBJ1-1	TRBV13	TRBD1	CASSRDREAFF	TGTGCCAGCAGTCGGGACAGGGAAGCTTTCTTT